This T cell receptor beta chain was documented in a study of T-cell reconstitution after alpha-beta-depleted transplantation in children. Germline V gives CDR1 SGHRS, CDR2 YFSETQ. V was cut by 0 bases and J by 0 bases, with 0 bases left in between. The CDR3 totals 12 residues. This clonotype showed up many times. Unique molecular identifiers tagged the TCRbeta library. TCRdb analysed the PCR reads with MiXCR anew, one entry per CDR3 protein. Of approximately 340,000 distinct CDR3 sequences listed, about a tenth were seen once; the top ten hold 2% to 2.5%. This specimen was PBMCs from the stem cell graft donor, taken from the stem cell graft. This receptor was taken from a human donor who donated a stem cell graft to a child with acute lymphoblastic leukemia. V is TRBV5-1 and J is TRBJ2-5; D ambiguous. The CDR3 here is CASSLDQETQYF. The DNA for the CDR3 is TGCGCCAGCAGCTTGGACCAAGAGACCCAGTACTTC.